One and the same sample provided the 10 T cell receptor beta chains below, sequenced in a study of T cell repertoires in cytomegalovirus infection. One entry per CDR3 protein, called by TCRdb with MiXCR from the reads. The sample contains 90,000 to 110,000 distinct CDR3 sequences, roughly 30% of which appear only once. These receptors' targets are unknown. Specimen: CD8+ T cells from cultured PBMCs, collected from culture after CMV antigen stimulation. These receptors all stem from a human donor in good health (CMV status not recorded). Some clones in this sample may be carry-over from other donors' samples.

The V call is TRBV6-6, the J call TRBJ1-2, with a tentative D call TRBD1 (5 bases). This CDR3 comprises 15 residues. Deletions cut 7 bases from V and 0 bases from J, with 15 bases between. In germline, CDR1 is MNHNY, CDR2 SVGAGI (reference sequence). The CDR3 sequence is CASTLIQTANYGYTF. The CDR3 DNA is TGTGCCAGCACCCTCATTCAGACAGCTAACTATGGCTACACCTTC.

This clonotype was seen a handful of times. The rearrangement uses TRBV4-1 and TRBJ2-3; D call uncertain. V was trimmed by 0 bases and J by 6 bases, leaving 13 bases between them. The CDR3 is 15 residues long. Per the germline V gene, CDR1 is MGHRA and CDR2 is YSYEKL. This chain's CDR3 is CASSQEQNLGDTQYF. The CDR3 DNA follows: TGCGCCAGCAGCCAAGAACAGAACCTAGGGGATACGCAGTATTTT.

Concerning this clonotype itself: A much larger clone lies one base from this, so it may be a read error. The V and J genes are TRBV7-4 and TRBJ1-1, with D possibly TRBD1 on 5 matching bases. The germline CDR1 and CDR2 sequences are SGHVT and SQSDAQ. The CDR3 runs 14 residues. The CDR3 protein is CASSLGTQNTDAFF. The CDR3 DNA sequence: TGTGCCAGCAGCTTAGGGACACAGAACACTGATGCTTTCTTT.

The chain is built from TRBV7-9 and TRBJ2-1, with TRBD1 matching over 9 bases. The CDR3 spans 15 residues. CDR1 and CDR2 from the germline V gene are SEHNR and FQNEAQ (reference sequence). J was trimmed by 7 bases and V by 3 bases; bases with no gene match: 7. In DNA form, the CDR3 reads TGTGCCAGCAGCTTCCAGGACAGGGGTTATAATGAGCAGTTCTTC. This gives the protein CASSFQDRGYNEQFF. Combining the CDR3 with reference TRBV7-9 and TRBJ2-1 gives the whole variable domain DTGVSQNPRHKITKRGQNVTFRCDPISEHNRLYWYRQTLGQGPEFLTYFQNEAQLEKSRLLSDRFSAERPKGSFSTLEIQRTEQGDSAMYLCASSFQDRGYNEQFFGPGTRLTVL.

The J gene is TRBJ2-7, the V gene TRBV2; D is unresolved. With 7 bases removed from V and 3 bases from J, the gap between germline ends came to 13 bases. The CDR3 spans 13 residues. CDR1 and CDR2 from the germline V gene are SNHLY and FYNNEI. The CDR3 bases are TGTGCCAGCACCCTCGCGGAGCACTACGAGCAGTACTTC. Its translation: CASTLAEHYEQYF.

This clonotype was found a few times. J is TRBJ2-1 and V is TRBV12-3 or TRBV12-4; D uncertain. Trimming removed 3 bases at V and 6 bases at J, with 9 bases between. The CDR3 contains 13 residues. The CDR3 DNA sequence: TGTGCCAGCAGTTTGATAGTAGGCAATGAGCAGTTCTTC. Protein sequence: CASSLIVGNEQFF.

This chain links TRBV12-3 or TRBV12-4 with TRBJ1-2; D ambiguous. The CDR3 is 13 residues long. V was shortened by 2 bases and J by 3 bases, with 7 bases between the two germline ends. The CDR3 DNA is TGTGCCAGCAGTTTATCGGAGGACTATGGCTACACCTTC. This codes for CASSLSEDYGYTF.

The chain has TRBV19 and TRBJ2-2, with TRBD1 matching 8 bases. Trimming took 5 bases from V and 5 from J; bases not matched to a gene: 7. This CDR3 comprises 15 residues. Germline CDR1 and CDR2: LNHDA and SQIVND (reference sequence). The CDR3: CASSFAGTGTGELFF. As DNA, the CDR3 is TGTGCCAGTAGTTTCGCCGGGACAGGTACCGGGGAGCTGTTTTTT.

This chain connects TRBV4-2 to TRBJ2-1; 10 bases map to TRBD2. V lost 0 bases and J lost 8; bases outside the gene matches: 13. The CDR3 extends over 18 amino acids. CDR1 is LGHNA, CDR2 YNFKEQ, per germline. CDR3 DNA: TGTGCCAGCAGCCAAGAAATAGAGCGGGGGGGGCATTCGGATGAGCAGTTCTTC. It specifies CASSQEIERGGHSDEQFF.

This clonotype came up a few times. The gene calls are TRBV2 and TRBJ1-5; 7 nucleotides match TRBD1. The J segment lost 2 bases and the V segment lost 0 bases, leaving 4 bases of the junction unmatched. CDR3 size: 16 residues. CDR1 and CDR2 (germline): SNHLY, FYNNEI. CDR3 residues: CASSEAQTGGNQPQHF. DNA for the CDR3: TGTGCCAGCAGTGAAGCGCAAACAGGGGGCAATCAGCCCCAGCATTTT.